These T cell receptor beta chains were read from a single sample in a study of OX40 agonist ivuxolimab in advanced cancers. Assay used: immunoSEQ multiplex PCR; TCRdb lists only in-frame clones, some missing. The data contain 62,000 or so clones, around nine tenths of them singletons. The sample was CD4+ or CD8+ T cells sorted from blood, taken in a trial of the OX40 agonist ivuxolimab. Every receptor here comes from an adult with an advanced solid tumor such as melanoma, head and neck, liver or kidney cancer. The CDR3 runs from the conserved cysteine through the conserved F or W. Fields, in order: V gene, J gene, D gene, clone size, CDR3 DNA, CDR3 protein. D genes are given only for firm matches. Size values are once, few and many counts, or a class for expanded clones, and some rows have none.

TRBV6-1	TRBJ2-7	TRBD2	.	TGTGCCAGCAGTGAGTTTACTAGCGGGGCTTACGAGCAGTACTTC	CASSEFTSGAYEQYF
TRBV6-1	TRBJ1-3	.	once	TGTGCCAGCAATGGGGTGATGGATGGAAACACCATATATTTT	CASNGVMDGNTIYF
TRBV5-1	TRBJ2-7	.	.	TGCGCCAGCAGCGCGGGCCCTTTGGAGGGAAGCTCCTACGAGCAGTACTTC	CASSAGPLEGSSYEQYF
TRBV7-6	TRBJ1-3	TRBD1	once	TGTGCCAGCAGCTTGCCACAGGGGGATACAAGAAACACCATATATTTT	CASSLPQGDTRNTIYF
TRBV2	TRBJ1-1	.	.	TGTGCCAGCAGTGAGTGGGTGGTGACTGAAGCTTTCTTT	CASSEWVVTEAFF
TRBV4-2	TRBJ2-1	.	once	TGTGCCAGCAGCCAAGATCGAGGGGTCAATGAGCAGTTCTTC	CASSQDRGVNEQFF
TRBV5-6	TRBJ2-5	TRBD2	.	TGTGCCAGCAGCCTACTAGCGGGGGGGGAGACCCAGTACTTC	CASSLLAGGETQYF
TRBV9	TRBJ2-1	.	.	TGTGCCAGCAGCGTAGGGGCAGGGGTATCCCATGAGCAGTTCTTC	CASSVGAGVSHEQFF
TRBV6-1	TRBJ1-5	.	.	TGTGCCAGCACCTGGACTGATAGCAATCAGCCCCAGCATTTT	CASTWTDSNQPQHF
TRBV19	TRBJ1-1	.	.	TGTGCCAGTAGTTTCCGGGCCCTGAACACTGAAGCTTTCTTT	CASSFRALNTEAFF
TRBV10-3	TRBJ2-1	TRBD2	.	TGTGCCATCAGTGTCCAAATACTAGCGGCAGTTAACTACAATGAGCAGTTCTTC	CAISVQILAAVNYNEQFF
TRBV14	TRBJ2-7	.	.	TGTGCCAGCAGCCAAGGAGGATGGCGCGGACGTTACGAGCAGTACTTC	CASSQGGWRGRYEQYF
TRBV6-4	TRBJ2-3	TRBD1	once	TGTGCCAGCAGCCTACAGGGGGCGCGGACCACAGATACGCAGTATTTT	CASSLQGARTTDTQYF
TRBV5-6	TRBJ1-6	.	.	TGTGCCAGCAGCCCAGGGTTCGGTAGTCGTAATTCACCCCTCCACTTT	CASSPGFGSRNSPLHF
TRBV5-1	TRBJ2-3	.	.	TGCGCCAGCAGCTTGGAGGGGGTTCGCACAGATACGCAGTATTTT	CASSLEGVRTDTQYF
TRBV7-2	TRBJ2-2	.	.	TGTGCCAGCAGCTTAGCGGGGGTATTTAACACCGGGGAGCTGTTTTTT	CASSLAGVFNTGELFF
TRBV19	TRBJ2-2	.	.	TGTGCCAGTTCGTCAGCGGCAAGCGTCACCGGGGAGCTGTTTTTT	CASSSAASVTGELFF
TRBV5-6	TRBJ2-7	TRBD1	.	TGTGCCAGCAGTCGGGACAGGGTGGGAGAGCAGTACTTC	CASSRDRVGEQYF
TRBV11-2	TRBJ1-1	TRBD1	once	TGTGCCAGCAGCTCCCCCAGGACAGGCCGGAACACTGAAGCTTTCTTT	CASSSPRTGRNTEAFF
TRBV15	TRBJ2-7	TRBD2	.	TGTGCCACCAGCAGGGGCGGGAGTGGCGTTGGCGAGCAGTACTTC	CATSRGGSGVGEQYF
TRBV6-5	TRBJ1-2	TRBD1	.	TGTGCCAGCAGTATCGCCGGGACAGGGACCAATGGCTACACCTTC	CASSIAGTGTNGYTF
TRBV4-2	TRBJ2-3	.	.	TGTGCCAGCAGCCAATCCCCTGTGGTAACAGATACGCAGTATTTT	CASSQSPVVTDTQYF
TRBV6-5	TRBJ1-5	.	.	TGTGCCAGCAGAGGACAGAATAATCAGCCCCAGCATTTT	CASRGQNNQPQHF
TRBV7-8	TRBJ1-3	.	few	TGTGCCAGCAGCTTAACTCAGAACTCTGGAAACACCATATATTTT	CASSLTQNSGNTIYF
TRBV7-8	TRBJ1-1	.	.	TGTGCCAGCAGCTTAATCATTGGCACTGAAGCTTTCTTT	CASSLIIGTEAFF
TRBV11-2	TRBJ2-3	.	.	TGTGCCAGCAGAATGAGGGGCTCTGGTGGGGCAGATACGCAGTATTTT	CASRMRGSGGADTQYF
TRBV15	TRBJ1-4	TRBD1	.	TGTGCCACCAGCAGGAAAGGGGGCTGGGAAAAACTGTTTTTT	CATSRKGGWEKLFF
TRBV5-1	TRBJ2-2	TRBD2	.	TGCGCCAGCAGCCCGCGGGAGGGCCAAACCGGGGAGCTGTTTTTT	CASSPREGQTGELFF
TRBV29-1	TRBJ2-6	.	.	TGCAGCGCCGGAGGGGGGGCTGGGGCCAACGTCCTGACTTTC	CSAGGGAGANVLTF
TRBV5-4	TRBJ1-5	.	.	TGTGCCAGCAGACCAGGGCCCGGGGAGGGTCAGCCCCAGCATTTT	CASRPGPGEGQPQHF
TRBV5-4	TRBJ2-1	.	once	TGTGCCAGCAGCTTGGCCTCTACTAGATCCCCTGAGCAGTTCTTC	CASSLASTRSPEQFF
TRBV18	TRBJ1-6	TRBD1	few	TGTGCCAGCTCACCTTCTCCCGGGACAGGGGTTAATTCACCCCTCCACTTT	CASSPSPGTGVNSPLHF
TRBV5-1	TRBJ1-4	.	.	TGCGCCAGCAGCTTGGCCGTTGGGGGCTCGTCGTCGGGGGAAAAACTGTTTTTT	CASSLAVGGSSSGEKLFF
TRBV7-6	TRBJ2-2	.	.	TGTGCCAGCAGCTTAGTGATGGGCAGGTTGAACACCGGGGAGCTGTTTTTT	CASSLVMGRLNTGELFF
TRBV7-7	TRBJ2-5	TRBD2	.	TGTGCCAGCAGCGTAGGACTAGCGGGGGGAGAGACCCAGTACTTC	CASSVGLAGGETQYF